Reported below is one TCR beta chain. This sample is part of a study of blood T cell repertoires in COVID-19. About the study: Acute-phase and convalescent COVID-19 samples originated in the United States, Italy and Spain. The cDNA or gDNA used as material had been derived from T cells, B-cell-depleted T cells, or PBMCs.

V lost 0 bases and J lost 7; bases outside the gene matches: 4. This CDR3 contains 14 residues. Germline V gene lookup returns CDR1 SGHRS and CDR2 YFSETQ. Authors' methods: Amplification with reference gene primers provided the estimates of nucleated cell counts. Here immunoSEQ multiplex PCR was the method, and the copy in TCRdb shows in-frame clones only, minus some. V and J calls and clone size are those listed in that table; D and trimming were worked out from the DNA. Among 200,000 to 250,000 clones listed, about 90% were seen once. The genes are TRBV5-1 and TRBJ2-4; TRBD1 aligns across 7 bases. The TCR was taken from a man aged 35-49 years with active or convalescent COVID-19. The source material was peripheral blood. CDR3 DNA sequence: TGCGCCAGCAGCTTGGGACAGGGTGAGAACATTCAGTACTTC. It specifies CASSLGQGENIQYF.